These 25 T cell receptor beta chains were all obtained from the same sample, sequenced in a study of CD8+ T cells in alopecia areata. CD4, CD8alpha, NKG2D, NKG2ACE and other markers were used to sort pooled cutaneous lymph node cells. Isolated RNA was reverse transcribed into cDNA used as the sequencing template. Produced via immunoSEQ multiplex PCR; TCRdb's table is partial and in-frame only. This repertoire lists about 3,600 clones without singletons; 25% to 35% sits in the top ten. Sequenced sample: CD8+ T cells sorted from a lymph node. Receptors were obtained from a C3H/HeJ mouse with alopecia areata. MHC haplotype: H2-k.

Comments on this clone: Genes here carry mouse names. The read terminates 4 residues ahead of where the CDR3 ends, so the germline J gene completes it. V and J are TRBV5 and TRBJ1-1; D perhaps matches TRBD1 (6 bases). Germline V gene sequence: CDR1 LGHNA, CDR2 YNLKQL (reference sequence). This CDR3 is built from 14 residues. CDR3 DNA (partial): TGTGCCAGCAGCCAAGTTCACAGGGAAACA. Residues: CASSQVHRET. The whole CDR3 protein reads CASSQVHRETEVFF.

This clone was counted ten times or more. Gene names are mouse gene names. Read sequence stops 4 residues before the CDR3 end, and the germline J gene provides the missing end. The V and J genes are TRBV17 and TRBJ2-4; 7 positions match TRBD2. The V gene's germline CDR1 is MNHDT and CDR2 YYDKIL. The CDR3 is made up of 14 amino acids. The sequenced CDR3 bases are TGTGCTAGCAGTAGAGGGGGGGGAGAAAAC. Amino acid sequence: CASSRGGGEN. The complete CDR3 reads CASSRGGGENTLYF.

By sample share, this clone is medium-sized (0.01 to 0.1%). The genes are named according to mouse. The CDR3 end lies 4 residues beyond the end of the read and is filled in from the germline J gene. The rearrangement links TRBV1 to TRBJ1-1; TRBD1 matches at 7 bases. The V and J ends lost 3 bases and 3 bases, in that order; junction bases with no gene match: 7. The CDR3 length is 15 residues. CDR1 is NSQYPW, CDR2 LRSPGD, per germline (reference sequence). CDR3 amino acids: CTCSATGRVDTEVFF. The CDR3 bases that were read are TGCACCTGCAGTGCGACAGGGAGGGTAGACACA.

Concerning this clone itself: Gene names refer to mouse genes. Coverage ceases 4 residues before the CDR3 finishes, and the germline J gene fills in the end. This rearrangement joins TRBV4 to TRBJ2-7, with 12 bases aligning to TRBD2. This CDR3 comprises 14 residues. Germline V gives CDR1 LGHDT, CDR2 YNNKQL (reference sequence). CDR3 region: CASSSGTGGYEQYF. The covered CDR3 bases are TGTGCCAGCAGCTCCGGGACTGGGGGGTAT.

Points on this clone: Since a far larger clone is one base different, this is likely a read error. The genes are named according to mouse. The CDR3 goes on 3 residues after the read ends, and that part is filled in from the germline J gene. The chain carries TRBV17 and TRBJ1-6; TRBD1 agrees at 9 bases. TRBJ1-6 counts as an open reading frame of uncertain function. From germline, CDR1 is MNHDT and CDR2 YYDKIL. CDR3 size: 17 residues. The covered CDR3 bases are TGTGTTAGCAGTAGAGATAACGAGGACAGGGGTGATTCGCCC. Translated, it gives CVSSRDNEDRGDSP. The CDR3 reads in full as CVSSRDNEDRGDSPLYF.

The table lists this clone with many counts. Gene names are mouse gene names. The CDR3 is cut off 4 residues early in the read; its end comes from the germline J gene. The chain couples TRBV19 to TRBJ2-1; tentatively, D is TRBD1 (6 bases). CDR1 and CDR2 (germline): FNHDT, SITEND (reference sequence). The CDR3 spans 14 residues. The sequenced CDR3 bases are TGTGCCAGCAGTATAGGCCAGGGGTGGGCT. Protein product: CASSIGQGWA. The CDR3, in full, reads CASSIGQGWAEQFF.

Many counts were recorded for this clone. The germline and genes are mouse ones. The read ends 4 residues shy of where the CDR3 ends; the end is completed using the germline J gene. The chain recombines TRBV13-3 with TRBJ1-1, with TRBD1 matching over 7 bases. Unmatched junction bases numbered 4, after V lost 2 bases and J lost 0 bases. The CDR3 totals 15 residues. Germline V lookup: CDR1 NNHDY, CDR2 SYVADS. This CDR3 is CASSDGDRSNTEVFF. CDR3 DNA, as far as it was read: TGTGCCAGCAGTGACGGGGACAGATCAAACACA.

This clone was observed many times. Germline and genes: mouse. The read comes to an end 4 residues before the CDR3 does, leaving the germline J gene to fill in the end. The rearrangement joins TRBV29 to TRBJ2-1, with TRBD2 identical over 9 bases. V trimming: 8 bases; J trimming: 3 bases; junction bases outside the gene matches: 2. This CDR3 has 13 residues. CDR1 is MSHET and CDR2 is SYDVDS in the germline V gene. The part of the CDR3 DNA that was read is TGTGCTAGCCCCTGGGGGGGCTATGCT. Residues: CASPWGGYA. The whole CDR3 sequence reads CASPWGGYAEQFF.

This clone was found a few times. The listed genes are named as in mouse. The sequence runs out 4 residues before the end of the CDR3; the remainder is reconstructed from the germline J gene. The chain carries TRBV13-2 and TRBJ1-2, with D tentatively TRBD1 (6 bases). The V gene lost 3 bases and the J gene lost 0 bases, with 9 bases spanning the gap. Germline values: CDR1 NNHNN, CDR2 SYGAGS (reference sequence). This CDR3 spans 14 amino acids. This chain's CDR3 is CASGATGANSDYTF. The sequenced CDR3 bases are TGTGCCAGCGGTGCGACAGGTGCAAACTCC.

By proportion, this clone is medium-sized. Mouse gene names apply. With the read ending 4 residues before the CDR3 end, the germline J gene is used to fill in that end. The rearrangement uses TRBV14 and TRBJ2-3, with 7 bases matching TRBD1. With V trimmed by 5 bases and J by 0 bases, 9 bases remained unmatched. The germline V gene has CDR1 SGHDT and CDR2 FRDEAV. CDR3 size: 16 residues. The CDR3 DNA, read in part, is TGTGCCAGCAGCACCGGGACAGATACTAGTGCAGAA. Translated: CASSTGTDTSAE. The whole CDR3 protein reads CASSTGTDTSAETLYF. The variable domain in full, completed from reference TRBV14 and TRBJ2-3, reads EAGVTQSPRYAVLQEGQAVSFWCDPISGHDTLYWYQQPRDQGPQLLVYFRDEAVIDNSQLPSDRFSAVRPKGTNSTLKIQSAKQGDTATYLCASSTGTDTSAETLYFGSGTRLTVL.

This clone was recorded at least ten times. The genes are named according to mouse. The CDR3 is cut off 4 residues early in the read; its end comes from the germline J gene. This chain uses TRBV19 with TRBJ2-1; 9 bases match TRBD1. CDR3 length: 14 amino acids. Trimming at V came to 1 base and at J to 6 bases, leaving 2 bases not matched to a gene. Germline V CDR1 and CDR2: FNHDT, SITEND (reference sequence). CDR3 DNA, as far as it was read: TGTGCCAGCAGTATAACAGGGGGCGCTGCT. The encoded protein is CASSITGGAA. The whole CDR3 protein reads CASSITGGAAEQFF.

This clone is judged medium-sized. Mouse gene names and germline throughout. The CDR3 end lies 4 residues beyond the end of the read and is filled in from the germline J gene. V usage is TRBV5 and J usage is TRBJ2-5, with 7 positions matching TRBD2. The germline CDR1 and CDR2 sequences are LGHNA and YNLKQL (reference sequence). The J segment lost 1 base and the V segment lost 0 bases, leaving 4 bases of the junction unmatched. This CDR3 has 16 amino acids. This CDR3 reads CASSQDLWGDQDTQYF. CDR3 bases read: TGTGCCAGCAGCCAAGATTTATGGGGGGACCAAGAC.

This clone was counted many times. Mouse gene names apply. CDR3 bases read: TGTGCCAGCAGTTGGGGACAGAACTATGCT. This sequence encodes CASSWGQNYA. The CDR3 as a whole reads CASSWGQNYAEQFF. The rearrangement uses TRBV14 and TRBJ2-1; 7 bases line up with TRBD1. Read sequence stops 4 residues before the CDR3 end, and the germline J gene provides the missing end. The CDR3 spans 14 residues. V lost 3 bases and J lost 1; bases outside the gene matches: 1. Germline V CDR1 and CDR2: SGHDT, FRDEAV.

This clone occurred many times. Mouse gene names apply. The read ends 4 residues early relative to the CDR3; the germline J gene fills the gap. The chain links TRBV19 to TRBJ2-1; weak D call: TRBD2 (5 bases). Germline V lookup: CDR1 FNHDT, CDR2 SITEND (reference sequence). This CDR3 spans 12 amino acids. The CDR3 bases that were read are TGTGCCAGCAGTATAGTGGGGGCT. Protein product: CASSIVGA. The entire CDR3 sequence reads CASSIVGAEQFF.

This clone was recorded at least ten times. Gene and germline names: mouse. The read ends 4 residues shy of where the CDR3 ends; the end is completed using the germline J gene. The V and J genes are TRBV19 and TRBJ2-5; D possibly corresponds to TRBD2 (6 bases). The CDR3 loop spans 15 amino acids. Germline CDR1 is FNHDT and CDR2 is SITEND (reference sequence). CDR3 DNA (partial): TGTGCCAGCAGTATAGATCCGGGGGGAAGAGAC. This codes for CASSIDPGGRD. The full CDR3 protein is CASSIDPGGRDTQYF.

This clone was counted only a few times. Mouse names are used for the genes. The CDR3 end falls 3 residues outside the read, so it is completed with the germline J gene. This chain links TRBV2 with TRBJ1-6; D possibly corresponds to TRBD1 (5 bases). TRBJ1-6 is an ORF, and what it does is uncertain. Trimming removed 0 bases at V and 0 bases at J, with 6 bases between. The CDR3 spans 16 residues. Germline CDR1 and CDR2: LGHNA and YSYQKL. CDR3 DNA (partial): TGTGCCAGCAGCCAAGATACAGGTTCCTATAATTCGCCC. Its translation: CASSQDTGSYNSP. The entire CDR3 reads CASSQDTGSYNSPLYF.

This clone is deemed medium-sized (0.01 to 0.1%). Each gene name is a mouse one. The sequenced fragment ends 4 residues before the CDR3 boundary, so the rest is inferred from the germline J gene. The V gene is TRBV14, the J gene TRBJ2-3, with a weak D call TRBD2 (7 bases). Germline values: CDR1 SGHDT, CDR2 FRDEAV. V was trimmed by 5 bases and J by 3 bases, leaving 19 bases between them. The length of the CDR3 is 16 residues. The CDR3 sequence is CASSPPGGAGAETLYF. The sequenced CDR3 bases are TGTGCCAGCAGCCCCCCGGGGGGCGCGGGAGCAGAA.

The table lists this clone with many counts. Mouse germline and gene names are used. The sequence runs out 4 residues before the end of the CDR3; the remainder is reconstructed from the germline J gene. The chain joins TRBV29 to TRBJ1-2; TRBD1 aligns across 7 bases. J lost 0 bases, V lost 4 bases, and 5 bases had no gene match. This CDR3 comprises 15 residues. The germline gives CDR1 MSHET, CDR2 SYDVDS. The CDR3 bases that were read are TGTGCTAGCAGTTCCACAGGGACAGCAAACTCC. Translating gives CASSSTGTANS. The complete CDR3 reads CASSSTGTANSDYTF.

By proportion, this clone is medium-sized (0.01 to 0.1%). Gene names refer to mouse genes. Coverage ceases 4 residues before the CDR3 finishes, and the germline J gene fills in the end. The chain links TRBV13-3 to TRBJ2-7; 10 bases are a match to TRBD1. CDR3 size: 13 residues. Looked up from germline, CDR1 is NNHDY and CDR2 is SYVADS. The part of the CDR3 DNA that was read is TGTGCCAGCAGGGGGACAGGGGCGCAT. Translated: CASRGTGAH. The complete CDR3 protein is CASRGTGAHEQYF.

In its sample, this clone was seen many times. The gene names given are mouse names. The read halts 4 residues ahead of the CDR3 end, with the missing end drawn from the germline J gene. The rearrangement joins TRBV13-1 to TRBJ2-3; possible D gene TRBD2, 6 bases. The V end lost 0 bases, the J end lost 0 bases, and 11 bases lay between the germline ends. The CDR3 consists of 16 residues. Germline V CDR1 and CDR2: NSHNY, SYGAGN. Here the CDR3 reads CASSDARWGSAETLYF. The covered CDR3 bases are TGTGCCAGCAGTGATGCAAGGTGGGGGAGTGCAGAA.

This clone was seen at least ten times. Mouse names are used for the genes. The sequence runs out 4 residues before the end of the CDR3; the remainder is reconstructed from the germline J gene. The chain has TRBV5 and TRBJ2-1; D is unresolved. The CDR3 contains 13 residues. Per germline, CDR1 LGHNA and CDR2 YNLKQL (reference sequence). V gave up 2 bases and J gave up 5 bases, with 7 bases separating them. The covered CDR3 bases are TGTGCCAGCAGCCAACAGACGAATGCT. Protein: CASSQQTNA. The entire CDR3 protein reads CASSQQTNAEQFF.

This clone appeared many times. Gene names are mouse gene names. Read data end 4 residues before the CDR3 end; the end is taken from the germline J gene. The V gene is TRBV1, the J gene TRBJ2-3; 8 bases align to TRBD2. Germline CDR1 NSQYPW, CDR2 LRSPGD (reference sequence). V lost 4 bases, J lost 1 base, and 1 base stayed unmatched. The CDR3 contains 14 residues. The CDR3 region is CTCSGDWRAETLYF. The DNA read from the CDR3 is TGCACCTGCAGTGGGGACTGGCGTGCAGAA.

This clone qualifies as medium-sized. Gene names follow the mouse nomenclature. The read ends 4 residues early relative to the CDR3; the germline J gene fills the gap. The rearrangement links TRBV17 to TRBJ2-7, with no clear D. The CDR3 covers 11 residues. Germline V lookup: CDR1 MNHDT, CDR2 YYDKIL. The DNA read from the CDR3 is TGTGCTAGCAGTAGCACTTAT. Its translation is CASSSTY. The CDR3 as a whole reads CASSSTYEQYF.

This clone was recorded at least ten times. Gene names are the mouse ones. The read terminates 4 residues before the CDR3 end, so the remaining end is supplied by the germline J gene. This chain links TRBV31 with TRBJ2-4; tentative D call: TRBD1 (5 bases). V was clipped by 1 base and J by 0 bases, with 8 bases between them. This CDR3 has 14 amino acids. In germline, CDR1 is GKSSPN, CDR2 SITVG. CDR3 protein: CAWSRQSSQNTLYF. The covered CDR3 bases are TGTGCCTGGAGTCGACAGTCTAGTCAAAAC.

This clone was seen many times. Gene and germline names: mouse. The CDR3 end falls 4 residues outside the read, so it is completed with the germline J gene. The J gene is TRBJ2-5, the V gene TRBV13-2, with TRBD2 identical over 10 bases. Looked up from germline, CDR1 is NNHNN and CDR2 is SYGAGS (reference sequence). The CDR3 is made up of 15 amino acids. The part of the CDR3 DNA that was read is TGTGCCAGCGGTGATCTGGGGGGGCGCCCAGAC. It specifies CASGDLGGRPD. The CDR3 as a whole reads CASGDLGGRPDTQYF.